This T cell receptor beta chain was captured in a study of post-analysis software for immune sequencing data. Study-level findings and limits: Roughly five TRBV segments, including TRBV5-6, TRBV5-1 and TRBV20-1, were more frequent in patients than controls. When the samples were clustered directly with F measure, those that had been prepared in the same batch showed strong co-clustering.

The germline V gene has CDR1 SEHNR and CDR2 FQNEAQ (reference sequence). The CDR3 covers 12 residues. Trimming shortened V by 3 bases and J by 7 bases, and 8 bases separated the two germline ends. This clonotype has just a few counts. What it binds is not known. Every TCR beta cDNA library bore unique molecular identifiers. TCRdb redid the calling of the PCR reads with MiXCR, one entry per CDR3 protein. The sample shows about 770,000 distinct CDR3 sequences, around 42% of them seen only once. The source is a girl aged 5 to 17 with multiple sclerosis. The chain is built from TRBV7-9 and TRBJ2-3; D uncertain. The sequenced sample was blood. CDR3 sequence: CASSFDPNTQYF. CDR3 coding DNA: TGTGCCAGCAGCTTCGACCCGAATACGCAGTATTTT.